Following are 15 T cell receptor beta chains from one sample sequenced in a study of blood T cell repertoires in COVID-19. The data were produced by immunoSEQ multiplex PCR, yet TCRdb's version contains in-frame clones alone and is incomplete. The sample includes approximately 210,000 clones, just over 85% seen only once; the top ten take roughly 10%. Sequencing was done on a sample of peripheral blood. These receptors were obtained from a man aged 45-60 years with COVID-19, enrolled during active disease.

This chain uses TRBV28 with TRBJ1-1; D is possibly TRBD1 (6 bases). CDR1 and CDR2 from the germline V gene are MDHEN and SYDVKM. The CDR3 extends over 14 amino acids. V lost 6 bases and J lost 0, with 11 bases in between. CDR3 in amino acids: CASSVTGMNTEAFF. Here the CDR3 DNA reads TGTGCCAGCAGCGTAACAGGGATGAACACTGAAGCTTTCTTT. Filled out from reference TRBV28 and TRBJ1-1, the complete variable domain reads DVKVTQSSRYLVKRTGEKVFLECVQDMDHENMFWYRQDPGLGLRLIYFSYDVKMKEKGDIPEGYSVSREKKERFSLILESASTNQTSMYLCASSVTGMNTEAFFGQGTRLTVV.

V is TRBV6-4 and J is TRBJ2-7; TRBD2 aligns across 9 bases. Germline loops: CDR1 MRHNA, CDR2 SNTAGT. This CDR3 region has 15 residues. J lost 2 bases, V lost 7 bases, and 9 bases had no gene match. The CDR3 DNA reads TGTGCCAGCAAAATGCCCCAGCGGGGGGCCTACGAGCAGTACTTC. Protein: CASKMPQRGAYEQYF.

This clone was detected once. The chain combines TRBV10-3 with TRBJ2-5; D perhaps matches TRBD1 (6 bases). Germline values: CDR1 ENHRY, CDR2 SYGVKD. This CDR3 has 14 amino acids. Deletions cut 10 bases from V and 2 bases from J, with 17 bases between. CDR3 bases: TGTGCCACCCGGTGGGGGCCGGGGCAAGAGACCCAGTACTTC. Amino acids: CATRWGPGQETQYF.

The chain couples TRBV14 to TRBJ2-7; D uncertain. Trimming left V 1 base short and J 9 bases short, with 13 bases between. Germline V gene lookup returns CDR1 SGHDN and CDR2 FVKESK. This CDR3 has 13 residues. The CDR3 nucleotides read TGTGCCAGCAGCCAAGGAGAGAGATTGCGGCAGTACTTC. As protein: CASSQGERLRQYF. Supplemented by reference TRBV14 and TRBJ2-7, the full variable domain reads EAGVTQFPSHSVIEKGQTVTLRCDPISGHDNLYWYRRVMGKEIKFLLHFVKESKQDESGMPNNRFLAERTGGTYSTLKVQPAELEDSGVYFCASSQGERLRQYFGPGTRLTVT.

Only a few counts were recorded for this clone. CDR3 sequence (DNA): TGTGCCAGCAGTTACTCGAATAGGGGGCTATTGGAGCAGTACTTC. Its protein is CASSYSNRGLLEQYF. The chain employs TRBV6-5 and TRBJ2-7; 7 nucleotides align to TRBD1. CDR3 size: 15 residues. Germline V lookup: CDR1 MNHEY, CDR2 SVGAGI. V shed 0 bases, J shed 7 bases, and the junction held 9 bases outside the gene matches.

J is TRBJ1-2 and V is TRBV4-1; 8 nucleotides agree with TRBD1. CDR1 and CDR2 (germline): MGHRA, YSYEKL. The length of the CDR3 is 16 residues. The J segment lost 1 base and the V segment lost 2 bases, leaving 6 bases of the junction unmatched. The CDR3 DNA sequence: TGCGCCAGCAGCCAAATCTCGACAGGGGTTAACTATGGCTACACCTTC. It is translated as CASSQISTGVNYGYTF.

This clone appeared a single time. The V gene is TRBV6-1, the J gene TRBJ2-2; 10 nucleotides match TRBD1. Germline assignment: CDR1 MNHNS and CDR2 SASEGT. Trimming took 4 bases from V and 6 from J; bases not matched to a gene: 8. The CDR3 sequence is 16 residues long. The CDR3 region has the DNA TGTGCCAGCAGTGTGGGGACAGGGGAGGCCTCCGGGGAGCTGTTTTTT. Its translation: CASSVGTGEASGELFF.

This chain links TRBV4-1 with TRBJ2-2; TRBD2 is a possible D gene (5 bases). Looked up from germline, CDR1 is MGHRA and CDR2 is YSYEKL. This CDR3 comprises 18 residues. The V end was cut by 0 bases, the J end by 6 bases, with 20 bases between. CDR3 sequence (DNA): TGCGCCAGCAGCCAAGATCCGGGGTTATCCTTGGTAGCCGGGGAGCTGTTTTTT. Translating gives CASSQDPGLSLVAGELFF.

V is TRBV25-1 and J is TRBJ2-1; D is undetermined. Germline V gene data show CDR1 as MGHDK and CDR2 as SYGVNS. Trimming took off 3 bases at V and 0 bases at J, with 9 bases between the two ends. CDR3 size: 15 residues. The chain's CDR3 is CASSDEAVSYNEQFF. The CDR3 DNA reads as TGTGCCAGCAGTGATGAGGCGGTCTCCTACAATGAGCAGTTCTTC.

The chain links TRBV25-1 to TRBJ1-4; D may be TRBD1 (6 bases). V was shortened by 1 base and J by 3 bases, with 9 bases between the two germline ends. This CDR3 spans 15 amino acids. Germline V CDR1 and CDR2: MGHDK, SYGVNS. Written as DNA, the CDR3 is TGTGCCAGCAGTGAATCAGGGGATCCTAATGAAAAACTGTTTTTT. It specifies CASSESGDPNEKLFF.

The genes are TRBV7-2 and TRBJ2-7; the D gene is possibly TRBD1 (6 bases). V was cut by 4 bases and J by 3 bases, with 13 bases left in between. Germline CDR1 and CDR2: SGHTA and FQGNSA. This CDR3 has 14 residues. The CDR3: CASSSTRTVYEQYF. CDR3 nucleotide sequence: TGTGCCAGCAGCTCTACCCGGACAGTCTACGAGCAGTACTTC. The full variable domain, its missing parts supplied by reference TRBV7-2 and TRBJ2-7, is GAGVSQSPSNKVTEKGKDVELRCDPISGHTALYWYRQSLGQGLEFLIYFQGNSAPDKSGLPSDRFSAERTGGSVSTLTIQRTQQEDSAVYLCASSSTRTVYEQYFGPGTRLTVT.

The rearrangement links TRBV5-4 to TRBJ1-1, with D perhaps matching TRBD1 (5 bases). V lost 7 bases, J lost 1 base, and 11 bases lay in between. Germline lookup yields CDR1 SGHNT and CDR2 YYREEE (reference sequence). The CDR3 contains 13 residues. Written as DNA, the CDR3 is TGTGCCAGCGGAAGGGGCCCGAACACTGAAGCTTTCTTT. Amino acids: CASGRGPNTEAFF.

This clone was detected only once. The rearrangement links TRBV2 to TRBJ2-7; 7 nucleotides line up with TRBD1. The V segment lost 8 bases and the J segment 4 bases; nucleotides outside the gene matches: 5. Germline CDR1 and CDR2: SNHLY and FYNNEI. This CDR3 contains 12 residues. The CDR3 is CASQTGRYEQYF. CDR3 DNA sequence: TGTGCCAGCCAGACAGGGCGGTACGAGCAGTACTTC.

The CDR3: CASSAGGAQPQHF. For the CDR3, the DNA is TGTGCCAGTAGTGCTGGTGGGGCCCAGCCCCAGCATTTT. The V and J genes are TRBV19 and TRBJ1-5; TRBD1 is a possible D gene (5 bases). CDR3 size: 13 residues. Germline V gives CDR1 LNHDA, CDR2 SQIVND (reference sequence). With 5 bases removed from V and 7 bases from J, the gap between germline ends came to 12 bases.

This chain connects TRBV30 to TRBJ1-2; D might be TRBD1 (5 bases). The CDR3 is made up of 14 amino acids. CDR1 is GTSNPN, CDR2 SVGIG, per germline (reference sequence). V was clipped by 2 bases and J by 5 bases, with 15 bases between them. CDR3: CAWSNHDRGYGYTF. As DNA, the CDR3 is TGTGCCTGGAGTAATCACGATCGGGGGTATGGCTACACCTTC. The full variable domain, rest sourced from reference TRBV30 and TRBJ1-2, is SQTIHQWPATLVQPVGSPLSLECTVEGTSNPNLYWYRQAAGRGLQLLFYSVGIGQISSEVPQNLSASRPQDRQFILSSKKLLLSDSGFYLCAWSNHDRGYGYTFGSGTRLTVV.